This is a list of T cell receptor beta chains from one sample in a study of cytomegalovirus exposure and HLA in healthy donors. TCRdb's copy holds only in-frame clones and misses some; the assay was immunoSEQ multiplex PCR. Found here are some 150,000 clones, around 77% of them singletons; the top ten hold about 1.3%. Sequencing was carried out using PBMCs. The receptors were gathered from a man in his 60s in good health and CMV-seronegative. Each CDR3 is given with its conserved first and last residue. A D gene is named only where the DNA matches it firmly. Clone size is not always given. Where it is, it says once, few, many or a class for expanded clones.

cdr3_aa: CASSYPLAGGQETQYF; cdr3_nt: TGTGCCAGCAGTTACCCTCTAGCGGGGGGCCAAGAGACCCAGTACTTC; v_call: TRBV6-6; d_call: TRBD2; j_call: TRBJ2-5; clone_size: few
cdr3_aa: CASSDYRGNQPQHF; cdr3_nt: TGTGCCAGCAGTGATTACAGGGGCAATCAGCCCCAGCATTTT; v_call: TRBV6-1; d_call: NA; j_call: TRBJ1-5; clone_size: NA
cdr3_aa: CASSTGTSGNSGANVLTF; cdr3_nt: TGTGCCAGCAGCACCGGGACTAGCGGCAACTCTGGGGCCAACGTCCTGACTTTC; v_call: TRBV9; d_call: TRBD2; j_call: TRBJ2-6; clone_size: few
cdr3_aa: CASSDRIYGYTF; cdr3_nt: TGTGCCAGTAGCGACAGGATCTATGGCTACACCTTC; v_call: TRBV19; d_call: NA; j_call: TRBJ1-2; clone_size: NA
cdr3_aa: CASSPLAYQETQYF; cdr3_nt: TGTGCCAGCAGCCCATTAGCCTACCAAGAGACCCAGTACTTC; v_call: TRBV4-2; d_call: NA; j_call: TRBJ2-5; clone_size: NA
cdr3_aa: CASSLSGAAYEQYF; cdr3_nt: TGTGCCAGCAGTTTATCTGGGGCCGCCTACGAGCAGTACTTC; v_call: TRBV28; d_call: NA; j_call: TRBJ2-7; clone_size: NA
cdr3_aa: CASSRDRLNTEAFF; cdr3_nt: TGCGCCAGCAGCCGGGACAGGCTGAACACTGAAGCTTTCTTT; v_call: TRBV5-1; d_call: TRBD1; j_call: TRBJ1-1; clone_size: NA
cdr3_aa: CASSPLTGSRPGNTIYF; cdr3_nt: TGTGCCAGCAGTCCCCTTACAGGGAGTCGTCCTGGAAACACCATATATTTT; v_call: TRBV27; d_call: NA; j_call: TRBJ1-3; clone_size: NA
cdr3_aa: CASQLGGGPPADTQYF; cdr3_nt: TGCGCCTCCCAGTTGGGCGGGGGTCCCCCCGCAGATACGCAGTATTTT; v_call: TRBV5-1; d_call: TRBD2; j_call: TRBJ2-3; clone_size: NA
cdr3_aa: CASSLVGQGAFGELFF; cdr3_nt: TGTGCCAGCAGCTTGGTGGGACAGGGGGCGTTCGGGGAGCTGTTTTTT; v_call: TRBV5-6; d_call: TRBD1; j_call: TRBJ2-2; clone_size: NA
cdr3_aa: CASSRTTGGPPVREQYF; cdr3_nt: TGTGCCAGCAGCCGCACCACAGGGGGCCCTCCGGTTCGGGAGCAGTACTTC; v_call: TRBV4-2; d_call: TRBD1; j_call: TRBJ2-7; clone_size: NA
cdr3_aa: CASSSSTGLAGYEQYF; cdr3_nt: TGTGCCAGCAGCTCCTCTACTGGACTAGCGGGGTACGAGCAGTACTTC; v_call: TRBV11-2; d_call: TRBD2; j_call: TRBJ2-7; clone_size: NA
cdr3_aa: CASSSQMDGGRPQHF; cdr3_nt: TGTGCCAGCAGCTCCCAGATGGACGGGGGAAGGCCCCAGCATTTT; v_call: TRBV7-2; d_call: NA; j_call: TRBJ1-5; clone_size: NA
cdr3_aa: CASSLGGRNYGYTF; cdr3_nt: TGCGCCAGCAGCCTGGGCGGGAGAAACTATGGCTACACCTTC; v_call: TRBV4-1; d_call: NA; j_call: TRBJ1-2; clone_size: NA
cdr3_aa: CASSQVDMGLAGYNEQFF; cdr3_nt: TGCGCCAGCAGCCAAGTAGATATGGGCCTAGCGGGATACAATGAGCAGTTCTTC; v_call: TRBV4-1; d_call: TRBD2; j_call: TRBJ2-1; clone_size: NA
cdr3_aa: CASSVSAGGQETQYF; cdr3_nt: TGTGCCAGCAGCGTAAGCGCGGGGGGGCAGGAGACCCAGTACTTC; v_call: TRBV9; d_call: TRBD2; j_call: TRBJ2-5; clone_size: few
cdr3_aa: CASSALQGAYEQYF; cdr3_nt: TGTGCCAGCAGTGCGCTACAGGGAGCCTACGAGCAGTACTTC; v_call: TRBV2; d_call: NA; j_call: TRBJ2-7; clone_size: NA
cdr3_aa: CAISEPNRWGGNEQFF; cdr3_nt: TGTGCCATCAGTGAGCCAAACCGTTGGGGCGGCAATGAGCAGTTCTTC; v_call: TRBV10-3; d_call: NA; j_call: TRBJ2-1; clone_size: NA
cdr3_aa: CASRTPGHSSYNEQFF; cdr3_nt: TGCGCCAGCAGAACTCCGGGACACAGCTCCTACAATGAGCAGTTCTTC; v_call: TRBV4-1; d_call: NA; j_call: TRBJ2-1; clone_size: once
cdr3_aa: CASSLVAVLNNEQFF; cdr3_nt: TGCGCCAGCAGCTTGGTGGCGGTCCTTAACAATGAGCAGTTCTTC; v_call: TRBV5-1; d_call: NA; j_call: TRBJ2-1; clone_size: NA
cdr3_aa: CARSSGRAPYEQYF; cdr3_nt: TGCGCCAGGAGTAGCGGGAGAGCCCCATACGAGCAGTACTTC; v_call: TRBV4-1; d_call: TRBD2; j_call: TRBJ2-7; clone_size: once
cdr3_aa: CASNPNWDRGHTEAFF; cdr3_nt: TGTGCCAGCAACCCTAACTGGGACAGGGGGCACACTGAAGCTTTCTTT; v_call: TRBV11-2; d_call: TRBD1; j_call: TRBJ1-1; clone_size: NA
cdr3_aa: CASSISGTSGGNTGELFF; cdr3_nt: TGTGCCAGCAGCATATCCGGGACTAGCGGGGGGAACACCGGGGAGCTGTTTTTT; v_call: TRBV7-6; d_call: TRBD2; j_call: TRBJ2-2; clone_size: NA
cdr3_aa: CASSLGHSNEQFF; cdr3_nt: TGTGCCAGCAGCTTAGGACACAGCAATGAGCAGTTCTTC; v_call: TRBV11-1; d_call: NA; j_call: TRBJ2-1; clone_size: NA
cdr3_aa: CASSLEFALPGNTIYF; cdr3_nt: TGTGCCAGCAGCTTAGAATTCGCACTACCTGGAAACACCATATATTTT; v_call: TRBV7-2; d_call: NA; j_call: TRBJ1-3; clone_size: NA
cdr3_aa: CASSSNRNSNQPQHF; cdr3_nt: TGTGCCAGCAGTTCAAACAGGAATAGCAATCAGCCCCAGCATTTT; v_call: TRBV27; d_call: NA; j_call: TRBJ1-5; clone_size: NA
cdr3_aa: CASSLFDGRNYGYTF; cdr3_nt: TGTGCCAGCAGTTTATTCGACGGGAGGAACTATGGCTACACCTTC; v_call: TRBV6-5; d_call: NA; j_call: TRBJ1-2; clone_size: few
cdr3_aa: CASSLSTRRSTDTQYF; cdr3_nt: TGTGCCAGCAGCTTAAGTACCAGGCGTAGCACAGATACGCAGTATTTT; v_call: TRBV5-6; d_call: NA; j_call: TRBJ2-3; clone_size: NA
cdr3_aa: CASSLVSGVQTEAFF; cdr3_nt: TGTGCCAGCAGCTTAGTTTCCGGGGTACAGACTGAAGCTTTCTTT; v_call: TRBV11-2; d_call: NA; j_call: TRBJ1-1; clone_size: NA
cdr3_aa: CASSQSSRLQETQYF; cdr3_nt: TGTGCCAGCAGCCAATCCTCGCGGCTGCAAGAGACCCAGTACTTC; v_call: TRBV14; d_call: NA; j_call: TRBJ2-5; clone_size: few
cdr3_aa: CASSVTEYNEQFF; cdr3_nt: TGTGCCAGCAGCGTGACAGAGTACAATGAGCAGTTCTTC; v_call: TRBV7-9; d_call: NA; j_call: TRBJ2-1; clone_size: few
cdr3_aa: CASSVAGRNNEQFF; cdr3_nt: TGTGCCAGCAGCGTAGCGGGGAGAAACAATGAGCAGTTCTTC; v_call: TRBV9; d_call: NA; j_call: TRBJ2-1; clone_size: NA
cdr3_aa: CASSLEWGQGSIDEQFF; cdr3_nt: TGCGCCAGCAGCTTGGAATGGGGACAGGGTTCAATTGATGAGCAGTTCTTC; v_call: TRBV5-1; d_call: TRBD1; j_call: TRBJ2-1; clone_size: once
cdr3_aa: CASIPGLAGVFAYEQYF; cdr3_nt: TGTGCCAGCATTCCGGGACTAGCGGGAGTGTTCGCCTACGAGCAGTACTTC; v_call: TRBV28; d_call: TRBD2; j_call: TRBJ2-7; clone_size: NA
cdr3_aa: CASSQDPGLSSYEQYF; cdr3_nt: TGCGCCAGCAGCCAGGACCCGGGACTGAGCTCCTACGAGCAGTACTTC; v_call: TRBV4-1; d_call: NA; j_call: TRBJ2-7; clone_size: once
cdr3_aa: CASSLNSHEQFF; cdr3_nt: TGTGCCAGCAGCTTGAACTCGCATGAGCAGTTCTTC; v_call: TRBV7-3; d_call: NA; j_call: TRBJ2-1; clone_size: few
cdr3_aa: CASSFGPNTEAFF; cdr3_nt: TGTGCCAGCAGCTTTGGGCCTAACACTGAAGCTTTCTTT; v_call: TRBV7-8; d_call: NA; j_call: TRBJ1-1; clone_size: NA
cdr3_aa: CASSGGDRGFFETQYF; cdr3_nt: TGCGCCAGCAGCGGGGGGGACAGGGGGTTTTTCGAGACCCAGTACTTC; v_call: TRBV5-1; d_call: TRBD1; j_call: TRBJ2-5; clone_size: once
cdr3_aa: CASAPGQGVGEQYF; cdr3_nt: TGTGCCAGCGCCCCCGGGCAGGGGGTAGGTGAGCAGTACTTC; v_call: TRBV27; d_call: TRBD1; j_call: TRBJ2-7; clone_size: NA
cdr3_aa: CAWRLFSGNPYNEQFF; cdr3_nt: TGTGCCTGGAGATTATTTTCGGGGAACCCCTACAATGAGCAGTTCTTC; v_call: TRBV30; d_call: NA; j_call: TRBJ2-1; clone_size: NA
cdr3_aa: CASSEHPGLAGEETQYF; cdr3_nt: TGTGCCAGCAGTGAACACCCGGGACTAGCGGGAGAAGAGACCCAGTACTTC; v_call: TRBV6-1; d_call: TRBD2; j_call: TRBJ2-5; clone_size: NA